Listed below are T cell receptor beta chains from one sample, sequenced in a study of OX40 agonist ivuxolimab in advanced cancers. TCRdb's table, derived via immunoSEQ multiplex PCR, lists solely in-frame clones and lacks some. The sample has about 49,000 clones, approximately 75% seen once. Source: CD4+ or CD8+ T cells sorted from blood, taken in a trial of the OX40 agonist ivuxolimab. The receptors originated from an adult with an advanced solid tumor such as melanoma, head and neck, liver or kidney cancer. Both conserved end residues are part of each CDR3. A D gene is named only where the DNA matches it firmly. Clone size is shown for a subset of rows, as once, few, many or a class of expanded clone.

j_gene: TRBJ1-1
abundance: -
d_gene: -
v_gene: TRBV7-2
CDR3nt: TGTGCCAGCAGCTTAACTGCCGGTGAAGCTTTCTTT
CDR3aa: CASSLTAGEAFF

j_gene: TRBJ1-5
abundance: -
d_gene: -
v_gene: TRBV19
CDR3nt: TGTGCCAGTGGTCAAGGGTGGCAGCCCCAGCATTTT
CDR3aa: CASGQGWQPQHF

j_gene: TRBJ1-4
abundance: -
d_gene: -
v_gene: TRBV11-2
CDR3nt: TGTGCCAGCAGCTTAGGCCTACGCCGGGAAAAACTGTTTTTT
CDR3aa: CASSLGLRREKLFF

j_gene: TRBJ1-1
abundance: few
d_gene: -
v_gene: TRBV29-1
CDR3nt: TGCAGCGCGACATCCTACCCGGACACTGAAGCTTTCTTT
CDR3aa: CSATSYPDTEAFF

j_gene: TRBJ1-2
abundance: once
d_gene: TRBD1
v_gene: TRBV18
CDR3nt: TGTGCCAGCTCACAAGGACAGGGGGCAGAGGGCTACACCTTC
CDR3aa: CASSQGQGAEGYTF

j_gene: TRBJ1-6
abundance: -
d_gene: TRBD1
v_gene: TRBV19
CDR3nt: TGTGCCAGTAGTCTAGTCCCGGGACAGGGATTTCCCACCCTCCACTTT
CDR3aa: CASSLVPGQGFPTLHF

j_gene: TRBJ1-5
abundance: -
d_gene: TRBD1
v_gene: TRBV28
CDR3nt: TGTGCCAGCAGTTCCCCAGGCAGGGGGCGAGGGAATCAGCCCCAGCATTTT
CDR3aa: CASSSPGRGRGNQPQHF

j_gene: TRBJ2-5
abundance: few
d_gene: TRBD2
v_gene: TRBV5-6
CDR3nt: TGTGCCAGCAGCACCTTAGGGCTAGCGGGGGGACGGGAGACCCAGTACTTC
CDR3aa: CASSTLGLAGGRETQYF

j_gene: TRBJ1-2
abundance: -
d_gene: -
v_gene: TRBV13
CDR3nt: TGTGCCAGCAGCCCCGCCCGGGAAGAGGCTAACTATGGCTACACCTTC
CDR3aa: CASSPAREEANYGYTF

j_gene: TRBJ1-4
abundance: -
d_gene: -
v_gene: TRBV19
CDR3nt: TGTGCCAGTAGAGAACAGGACGTCAAAAGGGAAAAACTGTTTTTT
CDR3aa: CASREQDVKREKLFF

j_gene: TRBJ1-2
abundance: -
d_gene: -
v_gene: TRBV5-4
CDR3nt: TGTGCCAGCAGCTTGGCCCAGGCGGCCTATCGCTACACCTTC
CDR3aa: CASSLAQAAYRYTF

j_gene: TRBJ2-2
abundance: -
d_gene: -
v_gene: TRBV14
CDR3nt: TGTGCCAGCAGCCAAAAGACTTCGAACACCGGGGAGCTGTTTTTT
CDR3aa: CASSQKTSNTGELFF

j_gene: TRBJ1-2
abundance: -
d_gene: TRBD1
v_gene: TRBV5-1
CDR3nt: TGCGCCAGCAGCCTCCAGACAGGGACTCCTGGCTACACCTTC
CDR3aa: CASSLQTGTPGYTF

j_gene: TRBJ1-2
abundance: few
d_gene: TRBD1
v_gene: TRBV14
CDR3nt: TGTGCCAGCAGCCAAGACTACCGACAGGGGGGCTATGGCTACACCTTC
CDR3aa: CASSQDYRQGGYGYTF

j_gene: TRBJ2-7
abundance: once
d_gene: TRBD1
v_gene: TRBV18
CDR3nt: TGTGCCAGCTCACCGGACAGGGGGCTGTACGAGCAGTACTTC
CDR3aa: CASSPDRGLYEQYF

j_gene: TRBJ1-3
abundance: -
d_gene: TRBD1
v_gene: TRBV18
CDR3nt: TGTGCCAGCTCACCAGGAAGACAGGGTGGAAACACCATATATTTT
CDR3aa: CASSPGRQGGNTIYF

j_gene: TRBJ2-3
abundance: -
d_gene: TRBD1
v_gene: TRBV28
CDR3nt: TGTGCCAGCAGTTGGGACAGGGGTAGGGATACGCAGTATTTT
CDR3aa: CASSWDRGRDTQYF

j_gene: TRBJ2-5
abundance: -
d_gene: -
v_gene: TRBV7-2
CDR3nt: TGTGCCAGCAGCTTAGAGTGGCAAGAGACCCAGTACTTC
CDR3aa: CASSLEWQETQYF

j_gene: TRBJ1-2
abundance: -
d_gene: TRBD1
v_gene: TRBV29-1
CDR3nt: TGCAGCGTCCGACCAACGACAGGGTTAACCTATGGCTACACCTTC
CDR3aa: CSVRPTTGLTYGYTF

j_gene: TRBJ2-7
abundance: -
d_gene: -
v_gene: TRBV11-3
CDR3nt: TGTGCCAGCAGCCCATCCTGGTACGAGCAGTACTTC
CDR3aa: CASSPSWYEQYF

j_gene: TRBJ2-3
abundance: -
d_gene: TRBD1
v_gene: TRBV20-1
CDR3nt: TGCAGTGGTAGGGGGACAGTGCAGTATTTT
CDR3aa: CSGRGTVQYF

j_gene: TRBJ2-7
abundance: -
d_gene: -
v_gene: TRBV7-2
CDR3nt: TGTGCCAGCAGCCCGAGATCCGGAACAGGGTTCGCGGTCCACGAGCAGTACTTC
CDR3aa: CASSPRSGTGFAVHEQYF

j_gene: TRBJ1-1
abundance: few
d_gene: TRBD1
v_gene: TRBV6-5
CDR3nt: TGTGCCAGCAGCCGGGACAGGGCCGCCGCTGAAGCTTTCTTT
CDR3aa: CASSRDRAAAEAFF

j_gene: TRBJ2-2
abundance: few
d_gene: -
v_gene: TRBV7-2
CDR3nt: TGTGCCAGCAGCTTAGACTTTGGGGCGACCGGGGAGCTGTTTTTT
CDR3aa: CASSLDFGATGELFF

j_gene: TRBJ2-2
abundance: -
d_gene: -
v_gene: TRBV11-2
CDR3nt: TGTGCCAGCAGCTTATCAGGGGATGGCGGGGAGCTGTTTTTT
CDR3aa: CASSLSGDGGELFF

j_gene: TRBJ1-2
abundance: -
d_gene: -
v_gene: TRBV27
CDR3nt: TGTGCCAGCAGTCGCGAATTGGGGGCGGGGTATGGCTACACCTTC
CDR3aa: CASSRELGAGYGYTF

j_gene: TRBJ2-1
abundance: once
d_gene: -
v_gene: TRBV20-1
CDR3nt: TGCAGTAATGGACAGATTCGGGAGCAGTTCTTC
CDR3aa: CSNGQIREQFF

j_gene: TRBJ2-1
abundance: -
d_gene: TRBD2
v_gene: TRBV7-8
CDR3nt: TGTGCCAGCAGCGGGCGGGGGGGCCTTTCAGTCAATGAGCAGTTCTTC
CDR3aa: CASSGRGGLSVNEQFF

j_gene: TRBJ1-1
abundance: once
d_gene: -
v_gene: TRBV30
CDR3nt: TGTGCCTGGAGTTTCGGACTGGGGAACACTGAAGCTTTCTTT
CDR3aa: CAWSFGLGNTEAFF

j_gene: TRBJ1-1
abundance: -
d_gene: -
v_gene: TRBV29-1
CDR3nt: TGCAGCGTTGAAAGGGGGGGAAGGTTGAACACTGAAGCTTTCTTT
CDR3aa: CSVERGGRLNTEAFF

j_gene: TRBJ2-1
abundance: -
d_gene: TRBD2
v_gene: TRBV12-5
CDR3nt: TGTGCTAGTGGTTCGATGACGACTAGCGGGGGGGTATACAATGAGCAGTTCTTC
CDR3aa: CASGSMTTSGGVYNEQFF

j_gene: TRBJ1-2
abundance: -
d_gene: -
v_gene: TRBV28
CDR3nt: TGTGCCAGCAGTCCCCCAAGTGGGAATGGCTACACCTTC
CDR3aa: CASSPPSGNGYTF

j_gene: TRBJ2-3
abundance: few
d_gene: -
v_gene: TRBV5-1
CDR3nt: TGCGCCAGCAGCTTGGGTAGGGCCGCAGATACGCAGTATTTT
CDR3aa: CASSLGRAADTQYF

j_gene: TRBJ1-1
abundance: few
d_gene: -
v_gene: TRBV9
CDR3nt: TGTGCCAGCAGCGTAGCCCCCGAGAGCGCTGAAGCTTTCTTT
CDR3aa: CASSVAPESAEAFF

j_gene: TRBJ2-7
abundance: -
d_gene: -
v_gene: TRBV6-1
CDR3nt: TGTGCCAGCAGTGAAGGGCCCTACGAGCAGTACTTC
CDR3aa: CASSEGPYEQYF

j_gene: TRBJ1-2
abundance: -
d_gene: -
v_gene: TRBV6-1
CDR3nt: TGTGCCAGCAGTGAAACAAGGCAGTACTATGGCTACACCTTC
CDR3aa: CASSETRQYYGYTF

j_gene: TRBJ1-6
abundance: -
d_gene: -
v_gene: TRBV6-5
CDR3nt: TGTGCCAGCAGCTCCGTGGAGGGAGGGTCACCCCTCCACTTT
CDR3aa: CASSSVEGGSPLHF

j_gene: TRBJ1-1
abundance: once
d_gene: -
v_gene: TRBV28
CDR3nt: TGTGCCGTTTGGTCGGAGGGGAACACTGAAGCTTTCTTT
CDR3aa: CAVWSEGNTEAFF

j_gene: TRBJ2-6
abundance: few
d_gene: TRBD2
v_gene: TRBV6-1
CDR3nt: TGTGCCAGCAATGGGGGGGGCTCTGGGGCCAACGTCCTGACTTTC
CDR3aa: CASNGGGSGANVLTF

j_gene: TRBJ1-5
abundance: -
d_gene: -
v_gene: TRBV6-5
CDR3nt: TGTGCCAGCCTCCCGAGGGGAGTTAGCAATCAGCCCCAGCATTTT
CDR3aa: CASLPRGVSNQPQHF

j_gene: TRBJ2-7
abundance: -
d_gene: -
v_gene: TRBV7-9
CDR3nt: TGTGCCAGCAGCTTAGAGAGTTACGAGCAGTACTTC
CDR3aa: CASSLESYEQYF

j_gene: TRBJ1-2
abundance: -
d_gene: -
v_gene: TRBV21-1
CDR3nt: TGTGCCACCCACCGCTTTCGACAGGGGAACGTCTATGGGGGCTACACCTTC
CDR3aa: CATHRFRQGNVYGGYTF

j_gene: TRBJ2-7
abundance: -
d_gene: -
v_gene: TRBV7-9
CDR3nt: TGTGCCAGCAGCTTACCGGGACGGCGAACGAGGGAGCAGTACTTC
CDR3aa: CASSLPGRRTREQYF

j_gene: TRBJ1-4
abundance: -
d_gene: -
v_gene: TRBV28
CDR3nt: TGTGCCAGCAGTTTACGGGGCGGGTCTAATGAAAAACTGTTTTTT
CDR3aa: CASSLRGGSNEKLFF

j_gene: TRBJ2-7
abundance: few
d_gene: TRBD1
v_gene: TRBV13
CDR3nt: TGTGCCAGCAGCTCTTACCGGGACAGGGACCGCGAGCAGTACTTC
CDR3aa: CASSSYRDRDREQYF

j_gene: TRBJ2-7
abundance: -
d_gene: -
v_gene: TRBV7-2
CDR3nt: TGTGCCAGCAGCTTAGGGGCCCAGGGATACGAGCAGTACTTC
CDR3aa: CASSLGAQGYEQYF

j_gene: TRBJ1-2
abundance: few
d_gene: -
v_gene: TRBV10-3
CDR3nt: TGTGCCATCAGTGAGGAGGGTTTCGGCTACACCTTC
CDR3aa: CAISEEGFGYTF

j_gene: TRBJ2-5
abundance: -
d_gene: TRBD2
v_gene: TRBV7-2
CDR3nt: TGTGCCAGCAGCTTAGCGGGAGCGGGGGAGACCCAGTACTTC
CDR3aa: CASSLAGAGETQYF

j_gene: TRBJ2-3
abundance: -
d_gene: TRBD1
v_gene: TRBV19
CDR3nt: TGTGCCAGTAGTATTCCGGGCAGGGGGCCGGACGCAGATACGCAGTATTTT
CDR3aa: CASSIPGRGPDADTQYF

j_gene: TRBJ2-6
abundance: -
d_gene: -
v_gene: TRBV11-2
CDR3nt: TGTGCCAGCAGCTTACTACTTCTGTCTGGGGCCAACGTCCTGACTTTC
CDR3aa: CASSLLLLSGANVLTF

j_gene: TRBJ1-1
abundance: -
d_gene: TRBD1
v_gene: TRBV5-1
CDR3nt: TGCGCCAGCAGCACGAAACAGGGGGCCAACACTGAAGCTTTCTTT
CDR3aa: CASSTKQGANTEAFF

j_gene: TRBJ1-5
abundance: -
d_gene: -
v_gene: TRBV2
CDR3nt: TGTGCCAGCAGTGAACAAATCAATCAGCCCCAGCATTTT
CDR3aa: CASSEQINQPQHF

j_gene: TRBJ1-2
abundance: -
d_gene: -
v_gene: TRBV19
CDR3nt: TGTGCCAGTAGGGGACACAATAGTCTTTCGTCTGGCTACACCTTC
CDR3aa: CASRGHNSLSSGYTF

j_gene: TRBJ1-1
abundance: -
d_gene: -
v_gene: TRBV6-6
CDR3nt: TGTGCCAGCAGCTTTGACAGGAACACTGAAGCTTTCTTT
CDR3aa: CASSFDRNTEAFF

j_gene: TRBJ2-7
abundance: -
d_gene: -
v_gene: TRBV10-2
CDR3nt: TGCGCCAGCAGTGTCGGGGGCCACGAGCAGTACTTC
CDR3aa: CASSVGGHEQYF

j_gene: TRBJ1-3
abundance: -
d_gene: TRBD1
v_gene: TRBV6-1
CDR3nt: TGTGCCAGCAGTGGGACAGGGGCGGGAAACACCATATATTTT
CDR3aa: CASSGTGAGNTIYF